This T cell receptor beta chain was profiled in a study of Ad26.COV2.S vaccination and SARS-CoV-2 variants. The germline CDR1 and CDR2 sequences are MNHNS and SASEGT. Trimming took off 1 base at V and 0 bases at J, with 6 bases between the two ends. This CDR3 is built from 14 residues. The repertoire was sequenced with immunoSEQ multiplex PCR; TCRdb's copy has only in-frame clones and lacks some. This table has about 260,000 clones, around nine tenths appearing once. Documented treatment: roughly 20 received Ad26.COV2.S at low or high dose, single or two shots; about 5 received placebo; per-sample allocation not given. Sampling was performed 63 days after the first vaccine or placebo injection.

V is TRBV6-1 and J is TRBJ1-1; D gene unclear. The sample in question was peripheral blood, obtained in a trial of Ad26.COV2.S vaccine versus placebo. The TCR originated in a person aged 18-65 years who received the Ad26.COV2.S COVID-19 vaccine or a placebo. DNA of the CDR3: TGTGCCAGCAGTGAAGTCAGCATGAACACTGAAGCTTTCTTT. Protein sequence: CASSEVSMNTEAFF.